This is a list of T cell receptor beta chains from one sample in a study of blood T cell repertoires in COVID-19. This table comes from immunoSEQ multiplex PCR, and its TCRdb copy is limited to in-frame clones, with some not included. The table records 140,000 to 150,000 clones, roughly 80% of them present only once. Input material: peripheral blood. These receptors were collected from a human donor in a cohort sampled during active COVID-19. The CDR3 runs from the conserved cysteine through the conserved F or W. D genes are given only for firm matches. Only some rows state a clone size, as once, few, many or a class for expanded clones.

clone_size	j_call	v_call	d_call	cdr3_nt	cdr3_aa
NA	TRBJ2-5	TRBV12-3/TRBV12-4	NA	TGTGCCAGCAGTTTGGACTCCGAAGAGACCCAGTACTTC	CASSLDSEETQYF
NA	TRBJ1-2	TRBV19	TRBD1	TGTGCCAGTAGTAAAGGGGCCGGGACAGGATTTTCCTACACCTTC	CASSKGAGTGFSYTF
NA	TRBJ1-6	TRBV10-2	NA	TGCGCCAGCAGTGAAATTCAGGCCACCTATAATTCACCCCTCCACTTT	CASSEIQATYNSPLHF
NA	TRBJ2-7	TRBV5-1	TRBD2	TGCGCCAGCAGCTTGGATGCGGGGGGCGGTTGGAACGAGCAGTACTTC	CASSLDAGGGWNEQYF
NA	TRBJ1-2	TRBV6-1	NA	TGTGCCAGCAGTGATCGGCGGGGGGGTGGCTACACCTTC	CASSDRRGGGYTF
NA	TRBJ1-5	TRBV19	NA	TGTGCCAGTAGTATAGCGGGGAGTAGCAATCAGCCCCAGCATTTT	CASSIAGSSNQPQHF
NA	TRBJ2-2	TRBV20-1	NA	TGCAGTGCTATGCGGGACGGGGAGCTGTTTTTT	CSAMRDGELFF
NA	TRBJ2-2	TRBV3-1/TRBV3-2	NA	TGTGCCAGCAGCCAAGATAAAATGAGGAGACTATACACCGGGGAGCTGTTTTTT	CASSQDKMRRLYTGELFF
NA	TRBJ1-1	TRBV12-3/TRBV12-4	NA	TGTGCCAGCAGGCCGACGACAGACACTGAAGCTTTCTTT	CASRPTTDTEAFF
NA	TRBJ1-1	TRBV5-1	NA	TGCGCCAGCAGCTTAACGCCCAGGGAAGCGAACACTGAAGCTTTCTTT	CASSLTPREANTEAFF
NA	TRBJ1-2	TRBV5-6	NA	TGTGCCAGCAGCCCCACGGCCCCCTCAATCGGGTCCTATGGCTACACCTTC	CASSPTAPSIGSYGYTF
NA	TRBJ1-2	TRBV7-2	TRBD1	TGTGCCAGCAGCCCGGACAGGGGGGGGTATGGCTACACCTTC	CASSPDRGGYGYTF
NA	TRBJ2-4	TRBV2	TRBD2	TGTGCCAGTCGGCGGGAGGGCGCGGCCAAAAACATTCAGTACTTC	CASRREGAAKNIQYF
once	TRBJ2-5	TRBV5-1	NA	TGCGCCAGCAGCTTGGCGGGGGTAGAGACCCAGTACTTC	CASSLAGVETQYF
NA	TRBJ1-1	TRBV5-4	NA	TGTGCCAGCAGCCCCGGGCCAAGCAGGGAAACGGTAACTTTCTTT	CASSPGPSRETVTFF
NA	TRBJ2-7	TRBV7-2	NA	TGTGCCAGCAGCTTAGACTTGAGCTCCTACGAGCAGTACTTC	CASSLDLSSYEQYF
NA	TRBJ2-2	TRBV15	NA	TGTGCCACCAGCAGAGATCCTCTAGCATGGCTGTTTTTT	CATSRDPLAWLFF
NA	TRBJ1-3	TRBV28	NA	TGTGCCAGCACCTCGGGGGGCTCTGGAAACACCATATATTTT	CASTSGGSGNTIYF
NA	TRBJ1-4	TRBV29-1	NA	TGCAGCGTTGAGTCGGGGGAAAGGGCTAATGAAAAACTGTTTTTT	CSVESGERANEKLFF
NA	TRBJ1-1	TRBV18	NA	TGTGCCAGCTCGCAACAGGATAACACTGAAGCTTTCTTT	CASSQQDNTEAFF
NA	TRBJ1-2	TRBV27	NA	TGTGCCAGCAGTTTATCTCGGGGCTACACCTTC	CASSLSRGYTF
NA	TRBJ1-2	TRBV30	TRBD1	TGTGCCTGGAGACGGACAGGAACTTACTATGGCTACACCTTC	CAWRRTGTYYGYTF
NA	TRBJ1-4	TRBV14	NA	TGTGCCAGCAGCTACCGGGCCCGGGAGGGCGGAAAACTGTTTTTT	CASSYRAREGGKLFF
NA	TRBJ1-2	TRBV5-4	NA	TGTGCCAGCAGCTTCACAGGGTTGAGTGGCTACACCTTC	CASSFTGLSGYTF
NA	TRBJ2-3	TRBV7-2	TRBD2	TGTGCCAGCAGCACGACTAGCGGGGGGTACACAGATACGCAGTATTTT	CASSTTSGGYTDTQYF